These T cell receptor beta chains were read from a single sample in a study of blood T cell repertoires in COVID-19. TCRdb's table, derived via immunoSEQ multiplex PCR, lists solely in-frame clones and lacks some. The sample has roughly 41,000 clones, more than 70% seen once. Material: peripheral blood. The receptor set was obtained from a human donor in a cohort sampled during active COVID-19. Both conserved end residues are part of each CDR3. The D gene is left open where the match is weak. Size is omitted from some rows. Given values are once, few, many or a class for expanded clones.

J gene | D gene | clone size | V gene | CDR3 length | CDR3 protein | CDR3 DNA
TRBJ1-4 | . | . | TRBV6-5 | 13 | CASMRTEGEKLFF | TGTGCCAGCATGCGGACAGAGGGTGAAAAACTGTTTTTT
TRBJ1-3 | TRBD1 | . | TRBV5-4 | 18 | CASSSGLTRQGGGNTIYF | TGTGCCAGCAGCTCCGGCTTAACCCGACAGGGGGGTGGAAACACCATATATTTT
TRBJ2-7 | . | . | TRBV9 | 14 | CASSPTSFAYEQYF | TGTGCCAGCAGCCCCACGAGTTTCGCGTACGAGCAGTACTTC
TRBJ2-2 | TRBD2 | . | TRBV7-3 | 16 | CASTVLAGGFTGELFF | TGTGCCAGCACCGTACTAGCGGGAGGATTTACCGGGGAGCTGTTTTTT
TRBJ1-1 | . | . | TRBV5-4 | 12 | CASSASPGEAFF | TGTGCCAGCAGCGCTTCCCCCGGTGAAGCTTTCTTT
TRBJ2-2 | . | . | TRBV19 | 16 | CASSILTGKGTGELFF | TGTGCCAGTAGTATCCTCACAGGGAAGGGCACCGGGGAGCTGTTTTTT
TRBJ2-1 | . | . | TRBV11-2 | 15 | CASSYSGTGGNEQFF | TGTGCCAGCAGCTACTCCGGGACTGGGGGAAATGAGCAGTTCTTC
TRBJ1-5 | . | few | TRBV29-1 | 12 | CSVAGPNQPQHF | TGCAGCGTTGCAGGGCCCAATCAGCCCCAGCATTTT
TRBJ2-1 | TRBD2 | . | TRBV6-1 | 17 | CASSEALRGGAYNEQFF | TGTGCCAGCAGTGAAGCGCTTCGGGGGGGGGCCTACAATGAGCAGTTCTTC
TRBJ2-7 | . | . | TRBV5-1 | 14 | CASSLGTSSREQYF | TGCGCCAGCAGCTTGGGGACATCATCGAGGGAGCAGTACTTC
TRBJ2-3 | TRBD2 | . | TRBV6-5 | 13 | CASGTSVTDTQYF | TGTGCCAGCGGGACTAGCGTTACAGATACGCAGTATTTT
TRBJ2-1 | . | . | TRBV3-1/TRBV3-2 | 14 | CASSHGSSPNEQFF | TGTGCCAGCAGCCATGGGAGTAGTCCGAATGAGCAGTTCTTC
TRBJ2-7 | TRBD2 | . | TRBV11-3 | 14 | CASSLNPGGYEQYF | TGTGCCAGCAGCTTAAACCCGGGAGGCTACGAGCAGTACTTC
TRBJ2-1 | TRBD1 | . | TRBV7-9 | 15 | CASSPTAGRGHEQFF | TGTGCCAGCAGCCCAACCGCAGGCAGGGGGCATGAGCAGTTCTTC
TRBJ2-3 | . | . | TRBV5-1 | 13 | CASSSPSTDTQYF | TGCGCCAGCAGCTCTCCTAGCACAGATACGCAGTATTTT
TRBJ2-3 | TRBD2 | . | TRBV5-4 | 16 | CASSLELAGARDGEYF | TGTGCCAGCAGCTTGGAACTAGCGGGAGCCCGGGATGGGGAGTATTTT
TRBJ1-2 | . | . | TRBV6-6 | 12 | CASSDSNYGYTF | TGTGCCAGCAGCGACAGCAACTATGGCTACACCTTC